These 25 T cell receptor beta chains came from one sample sequenced in a study of cytomegalovirus exposure and HLA in healthy donors. PCR employed 60 Vbeta and 13 Jbeta primers. Here immunoSEQ multiplex PCR was the method, and the copy in TCRdb shows in-frame clones only, minus some. The sample consists of 200,000 to 250,000 clones, about 83% of them appearing once. The specimen sequenced was PBMCs. Receptors originate from a man in his forties in good health and CMV-seronegative.

The genes are TRBV7-2 and TRBJ2-5, with 7 positions matching TRBD1. This CDR3 is built from 15 residues. Unmatched junction bases numbered 6, after V lost 1 base and J lost 4 bases. Germline V CDR1 and CDR2: SGHTA, FQGNSA. This chain's CDR3 is CASSLDTGVAETQYF. CDR3 nucleotides: TGTGCCAGCAGCTTAGATACAGGGGTGGCAGAGACCCAGTACTTC.

The gene calls are TRBV9 and TRBJ1-4, with TRBD1 matching over 9 bases. With 0 bases clipped from V and 8 bases from J, the junction kept 8 bases outside the gene matches. CDR1 and CDR2 (germline): SGDLS, YYNGEE. The CDR3 covers 16 residues. The DNA for the CDR3 is TGTGCCAGCAGCGTAGACCCGGGACAGGGAGGAGAAAAACTGTTTTTT. Translation gives CASSVDPGQGGEKLFF.

This chain joins TRBV27 and TRBJ2-1; 10 bases line up with TRBD1. Germline CDR1 and CDR2: MNHEY and SMNVEV (reference sequence). The length of the CDR3 is 15 residues. The V gene end was trimmed by 3 bases and the J gene end by 7 bases; junction bases not matched to a gene: 6. The CDR3, as DNA: TGTGCCAGCAGTTTGACAGGGGGCGCGAGAAATGAGCAGTTCTTC. It translates to CASSLTGGARNEQFF.

The chain has TRBV7-2 and TRBJ1-5; D is uncertain. Per germline, CDR1 SGHTA and CDR2 FQGNSA. CDR3 length: 13 residues. Trimming removed 7 bases at V and 0 bases at J, with 7 bases between. In nucleotides, the CDR3 is TGTGCCAGCATGGGAGATAGCAATCAGCCCCAGCATTTT. It yields the protein CASMGDSNQPQHF.

The chain combines TRBV10-2 with TRBJ2-1; 12 bases align to TRBD2. CDR1 and CDR2 from the germline V gene are WSHSY and SAAADI. V gave up 6 bases and J gave up 2 bases; unmatched junction bases: 8. The length of the CDR3 is 17 residues. CDR3 loop: CASRPGLAGGAYNEQFF. The CDR3 DNA follows: TGCGCCAGCAGGCCGGGACTAGCGGGTGGGGCCTACAATGAGCAGTTCTTC.

This clone has only one observation. V gene TRBV6-5 combines with J gene TRBJ2-7, with D tentatively TRBD1 (6 bases). Deletions cut 2 bases from V and 3 bases from J, with 11 bases between. Germline values: CDR1 MNHEY, CDR2 SVGAGI. The CDR3 covers 14 residues. CDR3 coding DNA: TGTGCCAGCAGTTACAAGGACAGAGACTACGAGCAGTACTTC. Protein sequence: CASSYKDRDYEQYF.

CDR3 amino acids: CASSPTGNTYEQYF. The CDR3 DNA is TGTGCCAGCAGCCCGACAGGAAATACCTACGAGCAGTACTTC. This chain uses TRBV28 with TRBJ2-5; possibly TRBD1 for D (6 bases). TRBJ2-7 explains the end of the DNA better; the J call may be wrong. Germline V gives CDR1 MDHEN, CDR2 SYDVKM. The CDR3 contains 14 residues.

The V gene is TRBV28, the J gene TRBJ2-2; D is perhaps TRBD2 (5 bases). The ends were cut back, 9 bases at V and 6 bases at J, with 14 bases in the middle. Germline CDR1 and CDR2: MDHEN and SYDVKM. This CDR3 has 13 residues. CDR3 nucleotides: TGTGCCAGTTCTACTAGTGGTGCCGGGGAGCTGTTTTTT. This translates into CASSTSGAGELFF.

This clone has a handful of counts. The rearrangement links TRBV27 to TRBJ2-1, with a weak D call TRBD1 (6 bases). Germline loops: CDR1 MNHEY, CDR2 SMNVEV (reference sequence). Trimming stripped 6 bases from V and 2 bases from J, with 11 bases between. This CDR3 has 14 amino acids. In DNA, the CDR3 is TGTGCCAGCAGGTTCGCAGGGGCCTACAATGAGCAGTTCTTC. As protein: CASRFAGAYNEQFF.

The chain recombines TRBV28 with TRBJ1-4; 10 bases are shared with TRBD1. The germline V gene encodes CDR1 MDHEN and CDR2 SYDVKM. V gave up 3 bases and J gave up 8 bases; unmatched junction bases: 9. The CDR3 totals 16 residues. The CDR3 nucleotides are TGTGCCAGCAGTTTTAGGGGACAGGGGCGGCAAGAAAAACTGTTTTTT. This translates into CASSFRGQGRQEKLFF.

This chain links TRBV19 with TRBJ1-5; maybe TRBD1 (5 bases). Germline V gene lookup returns CDR1 LNHDA and CDR2 SQIVND (reference sequence). The CDR3 extends over 16 amino acids. The V end was cut by 3 bases, the J end by 1 base, with 13 bases between. CDR3 loop: CASSMAPGGSNQPQHF. The CDR3 nucleotides are TGTGCCAGTAGTATGGCTCCCGGGGGAAGCAATCAGCCCCAGCATTTT.

This chain connects TRBV5-1 to TRBJ1-1; D is uncertain. V gave up 3 bases and J gave up 4 bases, with 4 bases separating them. Germline CDR1 and CDR2: SGHRS and YFSETQ. This CDR3 spans 11 amino acids. CDR3 protein: CASSSSTEAFF. In nucleotides, the CDR3 is TGCGCCAGCAGCTCGTCCACTGAAGCTTTCTTT.

The chain is built from TRBV9 and TRBJ1-5; no clear D. The CDR3 is 14 amino acids. V lost 2 bases and J lost 1, with 7 bases in between. The germline gives CDR1 SGDLS, CDR2 YYNGEE. The CDR3 spells CASSVSASNQPQHF. The CDR3, as DNA: TGTGCCAGCAGCGTTTCTGCGAGCAATCAGCCCCAGCATTTT.

The J gene is TRBJ2-1, the V gene TRBV5-3; D may be TRBD1 (6 bases). TRBV5-3 is marked as an open reading frame, function uncertain. The CDR3 is 15 residues long. The V and J ends lost 0 bases and 5 bases respectively, with 12 bases between them. This chain's CDR3 is CARSLDWDKHNEQFF. CDR3 in DNA: TGTGCCAGAAGCTTGGACTGGGACAAGCACAATGAGCAGTTCTTC.

The rearrangement uses TRBV6-5 and TRBJ1-1; D is unresolved. The length of the CDR3 is 14 residues. V shed 6 bases and J shed 6 bases, with 17 bases lying between them. Germline CDR1 is MNHEY and CDR2 is SVGAGI. In DNA form, the CDR3 reads TGTGCCAGCAGCCTAAACCACGCGGCGGCTGAAGCTTTCTTT. Protein product: CASSLNHAAAEAFF.

The chain has TRBV5-5 and TRBJ1-1, with 8 bases lining up with TRBD1. V trimming: 4 bases; J trimming: 5 bases; junction bases outside the gene matches: 7. Germline assignment: CDR1 SGHKS and CDR2 YYEKEE (reference sequence). This CDR3 contains 14 residues. CDR3 sequence reads: CASSARTGRTEAFF. The CDR3 nucleotides are TGTGCCAGCAGCGCCCGGACAGGGAGGACTGAAGCTTTCTTT.

The chain carries TRBV5-6 and TRBJ1-2, with D possibly TRBD1 on 5 matching bases. The V gene lost 6 bases and the J gene lost 7 bases, with 13 bases spanning the gap. The CDR3 is made up of 12 amino acids. The germline gives CDR1 SGHDT, CDR2 YYEEEE. The CDR3 region has the DNA TGTGCCAGCACCTCGGGGGGACGTGGCTACACCTTC. Residues: CASTSGGRGYTF. The full variable domain, in which reference TRBV5-6 and TRBJ1-2 provide the parts outside the CDR3, is DAGVTQSPTHLIKTRGQQVTLRCSPKSGHDTVSWYQQALGQGPQFIFQYYEEEERQRGNFPDRFSGHQFPNYSSELNVNALLLGDSALYLCASTSGGRGYTFGSGTRLTVV.

The table lists this clone with a few counts. The genes are TRBV7-2 and TRBJ1-5; D unresolved. The CDR3 sequence is 13 residues long. Germline V gene sequence: CDR1 SGHTA, CDR2 FQGNSA. V was shortened by 5 bases and J by 3 bases, with 8 bases between the two germline ends. The CDR3 loop is CASSRGYNQPQHF. In DNA, the CDR3 is TGTGCCAGCAGCCGGGGTTACAATCAGCCCCAGCATTTT.

This chain joins TRBV5-4 and TRBJ2-2, with 8 positions matching TRBD1. The ends lost 3 bases at V and 6 bases at J; junction bases unmatched: 10. This CDR3 comprises 16 residues. CDR1 SGHNT and CDR2 YYREEE come from the germline V gene (reference sequence). CDR3 sequence reads: CASSSTGQGSPGELFF. CDR3 nucleotides: TGTGCCAGCAGCTCAACTGGACAGGGCTCTCCCGGGGAGCTGTTTTTT. The full variable domain, in which reference TRBV5-4 and TRBJ2-2 provide the parts outside the CDR3, is ETGVTQSPTHLIKTRGQQVTLRCSSQSGHNTVSWYQQALGQGPQFIFQYYREEENGRGNFPPRFSGLQFPNYSSELNVNALELDDSALYLCASSSTGQGSPGELFFGEGSRLTVL.

As DNA, the CDR3 is TGTGCCAGCAGTCGTAGCGGGGGGTTTACAGATACGCAGTATTTT. Translation gives CASSRSGGFTDTQYF. The chain couples TRBV5-4 to TRBJ2-3, with 10 bases aligning to TRBD2. The V segment lost 5 bases and the J segment 3 bases; nucleotides outside the gene matches: 6. CDR3 length equals 15 residues. Germline V gene sequence: CDR1 SGHNT, CDR2 YYREEE (reference sequence).

The DNA for the CDR3 is TGTGCCAGCTCACCCAACAGGGTTGGTATGGTAAAACTGTTTTTT. It translates to CASSPNRVGMVKLFF. The chain links TRBV18 to TRBJ1-4, with a weak D call TRBD1 (6 bases). CDR3 length equals 15 residues. Looked up from germline, CDR1 is KGHSH and CDR2 is LQKENI. V lost 3 bases and J lost 10, with 18 bases in between. Drawing the rest from reference TRBV18 and TRBJ1-4, the complete variable domain is NAGVMQNPRHLVRRRGQEARLRCSPMKGHSHVYWYRQLPEEGLKFMVYLQKENIIDESGMPKERFSAEFPKEGPSILRIQQVVRGDSAAYFCASSPNRVGMVKLFFGSGTQLSVL.

The chain employs TRBV5-1 and TRBJ1-4, with D tentatively TRBD1 (5 bases). CDR1 and CDR2 (germline): SGHRS, YFSETQ. The CDR3 is 14 amino acids. The germline V and J ends were trimmed by 7 bases and 4 bases, with 14 bases remaining between them. DNA of the CDR3: TGCGCCAGCCGACCTTCGGGGGGTAATGAAAAACTGTTTTTT. Translation: CASRPSGGNEKLFF.

This chain links TRBV27 with TRBJ2-1; 10 bases are shared with TRBD2. The J segment lost 0 bases and the V segment lost 3 bases, leaving 8 bases of the junction unmatched. Germline V gives CDR1 MNHEY, CDR2 SMNVEV (reference sequence). The CDR3 has 18 residues. CDR3 residues: CASSFLAGAAYSYNEQFF. The CDR3 DNA is TGTGCCAGCAGTTTCCTAGCGGGGGCCGCCTACTCCTACAATGAGCAGTTCTTC.

V usage is TRBV28 and J usage is TRBJ1-5; D ambiguous. V shed 7 bases and J shed 8 bases, with 12 bases lying between them. Germline CDR1 MDHEN, CDR2 SYDVKM. This CDR3 region has 12 residues. CDR3 nucleotides: TGTGCCAGCAAGAGGCGGCCGGAGCCCCAGCATTTT. Its translation: CASKRRPEPQHF.

This clone was found a few times. V usage is TRBV6-5 and J usage is TRBJ1-1, with 10 nucleotides matching TRBD1. Germline CDR1 reads MNHEY; CDR2 reads SVGAGI. CDR3 length equals 14 residues. V shed 4 bases and J 5 bases; nucleotides not matched to a gene: 4. The CDR3, as DNA: TGTGCCAGCAGTTTGGGACAGGGGAGGACTGAAGCTTTCTTT. Protein: CASSLGQGRTEAFF.